This T cell receptor beta chain was captured in a study of blood T cell repertoires in COVID-19. Study in general: Acute and convalescent COVID-19 samples came from the United States, Italy and Spain.

The authors' processing: For nucleated cells, counts were estimated from reference gene primer amplification. Measured with immunoSEQ multiplex PCR; TCRdb has only the in-frame clones, and not every one. The V and J calls and the clone size are those of that table, but D and trimming were determined from the DNA. The table has about 25,000 clones, 81% seen once. The CDR3 is 18 residues long. The germline gives CDR1 SGHRS, CDR2 YFSETQ. V shed 2 bases and J 1 base; nucleotides not matched to a gene: 5. The source material was peripheral blood. This receptor was taken from a man aged 50 to 59 with active or convalescent COVID-19. The rearrangement uses TRBV5-1 and TRBJ2-3, with TRBD2 matching 15 bases. DNA of the CDR3: TGCGCCAGCAGCTTTGTGGGACTAGCGGGAGGCGGCACAGATACGCAGTATTTT. It encodes CASSFVGLAGGGTDTQYF.